One T cell receptor (beta chain) is described in this entry. Regarding treatment: about 20 received Ad26.COV2.S at low or high dose, single or two shots; about 5 received placebo; per-sample allocation not given. Vaccine and placebo recipients were sampled on day 63 after the first injection. The sample comes from a study of Ad26.COV2.S vaccination and SARS-CoV-2 variants. The overall study: Intramuscular Ad26.COV2.S doses were given once or twice, 56 days apart.

Measured with immunoSEQ multiplex PCR; TCRdb has only the in-frame clones, and not every one. The sample comprises about 500,000 clones, approximately 90% of which are singletons, and over 1.5% rests with the top ten. Germline V gene sequence: CDR1 LNHDA, CDR2 SQIVND (reference sequence). The CDR3 spans 13 residues. The V end was cut by 5 bases, the J end by 2 bases, with 7 bases between. The chain joins TRBV19 to TRBJ1-5; D unresolved. This TCR was sampled from a person aged 18-60 years who received the Ad26.COV2.S COVID-19 vaccine or a placebo. Material: peripheral blood, obtained in a trial of Ad26.COV2.S vaccine versus placebo. CDR3 nucleotides: TGTGCCAGTAGTTCGGGAGGCAATCAGCCCCAGCATTTT. This codes for CASSSGGNQPQHF.